This TCR beta chain was captured in a study of blood T cells in healthy people across ages. General study results and limits: With donor CMV status unknown, expanded clonotype changes were possibly confounded.

This clonotype was observed a few times. What it binds is unknown. PCR was performed a second time for about 6 to 12 cycles using a sample-barcoded 5' primer and a J-beta primer mix. A single record per CDR3 protein comes from TCRdb applying MiXCR to the 5' RACE reads. The repertoire includes over 1,500,000 distinct CDR3 sequences, approximately 50% of them detected once, and over 2% sits in the top ten. Germline V gene data show CDR1 as DFQATT and CDR2 as SNEGSKA (reference sequence). The CDR3 has 14 amino acids. The ends lost 6 bases at V and 6 bases at J; junction bases unmatched: 7. Sequenced material: blood. This receptor was identified in a woman in her thirties or forties in good health. This sequence joins TRBV20-1 and TRBJ2-3; TRBD2 aligns across 12 bases. The CDR3 protein is CSAVGLAGRDTQYF. The CDR3 coding sequence is TGCAGTGCGGTAGGACTAGCGGGGAGGGATACGCAGTATTTT.